Listed here are 23 T cell receptor beta chains from one sample, sequenced in a study of T cells after yellow fever vaccination. MiXCR, run by TCRdb on the 5' RACE reads, gives a single entry per CDR3 protein. The top ten hold 2.5% to 3.5% of the sample, which has about 340,000 distinct CDR3 sequences, approximately 13% seen once. The specimen was CD4+ T cells sorted from PBMCs, collected 15 days after the yellow fever booster vaccination. All receptors derive from a young man who received the YFV17D yellow fever vaccine.

V is TRBV9 and J is TRBJ1-2; no definite D call. The CDR3 has 14 amino acids. The ends were cut back, 0 bases at V and 4 bases at J, with 10 bases in the middle. Germline V gene lookup returns CDR1 SGDLS and CDR2 YYNGEE. The CDR3 here is CASSVEQRSYGYTF. The CDR3 region has the DNA TGTGCCAGCAGCGTAGAACAGCGAAGCTATGGCTACACCTTC.

The rearrangement uses TRBV10-2 and TRBJ1-4, with a tentative D call TRBD1 (5 bases). The CDR3 consists of 14 residues. Trimming removed 5 bases from V and 8 bases from J, with 15 bases in between. From germline, CDR1 is WSHSY and CDR2 SAAADI. The CDR3 loop reads CASSSGRANEKLFF. Here the CDR3 DNA reads TGCGCCAGCAGTTCGGGGCGGGCGAACGAAAAACTGTTTTTT.

This clonotype has a handful of counts. The genes are TRBV5-1 and TRBJ1-6; 10 positions agree with TRBD1. The CDR3 is made up of 15 amino acids. The V gene's germline CDR1 is SGHRS and CDR2 YFSETQ. Losses at the gene ends were 4 bases for V and 6 bases for J; bases not matched to a gene: 4. The CDR3: CASSMGDRGNSPLHF. The CDR3 DNA is TGCGCCAGCAGCATGGGGGACAGGGGTAATTCACCCCTCCACTTT.

In its sample, this clonotype was seen many times. The chain employs TRBV4-3 and TRBJ2-5; maybe TRBD1 (6 bases). Trimming removed 3 bases at V and 6 bases at J, with 17 bases between. Germline V gene lookup returns CDR1 LGHNA and CDR2 YSLEER. The CDR3 runs to 15 residues. CDR3 protein: CASSHQQGIEKTQYF. The CDR3 DNA sequence: TGCGCCAGCAGCCACCAACAGGGTATAGAAAAGACCCAGTACTTC.

The chain combines TRBV6-6 with TRBJ1-6, with D possibly TRBD1 on 6 matching bases. CDR1 MNHNY and CDR2 SVGAGI come from the germline V gene (reference sequence). Trimming took 10 bases from V and 7 from J, leaving 20 bases between them. The CDR3 is 15 residues long. Written as DNA, the CDR3 is TGTGCCACACGAAAAGGGGCAGGGGCGAATTCACCCCTCCACTTT. Amino acid sequence: CATRKGAGANSPLHF.

V is TRBV11-2 and J is TRBJ2-3, with 8 bases matching TRBD1. Germline loops: CDR1 SGHAT, CDR2 FQNNGV. This CDR3 region has 15 residues. Germline trimming cut 6 bases from V and 6 bases from J; bases unmatched to any gene: 11. This CDR3 reads CASRFQGARRDTQYF. For the CDR3, the DNA is TGTGCCAGCAGATTCCAGGGGGCTCGGCGTGATACGCAGTATTTT.

The chain has TRBV3-1 and TRBJ2-4; 10 nucleotides match TRBD1. Per germline, CDR1 LGHDT and CDR2 YNNKEL (reference sequence). V was clipped by 4 bases and J by 1 base; unmatched bases: 7. The CDR3 length is 17 residues. For the CDR3, the DNA is TGTGCCAGCAGCCCCTTACCGGGACAGGGGGCCAAAAACATTCAGTACTTC. This sequence encodes CASSPLPGQGAKNIQYF.

This clonotype was seen only a few times. The chain employs TRBV23-1 and TRBJ2-5; 7 nucleotides line up with TRBD2. TRBV23-1 is filed as an ORF, its function uncertain. V shed 6 bases and J 6 bases; nucleotides not matched to a gene: 22. The CDR3 length is 18 residues. The CDR3, as DNA: TGCGCCAGCAGACCCCCGGCCGGGGGGAAGGCCGCCCCCCAGACCCAGTACTTC. This gives the protein CASRPPAGGKAAPQTQYF.

V gene TRBV3-1 combines with J gene TRBJ2-1; D unresolved. V was cut by 3 bases and J by 1 base, with 25 bases left in between. CDR1 is LGHDT, CDR2 YNNKEL, per germline (reference sequence). This CDR3 region has 20 residues. The CDR3 bases are TGTGCCAGCAGCCATAACCCCGTAGGTCGGGCAGTAGCTTCCTACAATGAGCAGTTCTTC. Protein: CASSHNPVGRAVASYNEQFF.

The rearrangement links TRBV7-2 to TRBJ1-4; D is undetermined. This CDR3 is 14 amino acids long. The V end lost 1 base, the J end lost 9 bases, and 12 bases lay between the germline ends. CDR1 SGHTA and CDR2 FQGNSA come from the germline V gene. The CDR3 DNA reads TGTGCCAGCAGCTTAGACGTCCGGCAGCAAAAACTGTTTTTT. It encodes CASSLDVRQQKLFF.

The genes are TRBV7-8 and TRBJ1-4; tentatively, D is TRBD1 (5 bases). The V end was cut by 5 bases, the J end by 8 bases, with 24 bases between. The CDR3 length is 17 residues. Looked up from germline, CDR1 is SGHVS and CDR2 is FQNEAQ. CDR3 sequence (DNA): TGTGCCAGCAGCCCCCTCACACGGACATCGACCGCCGAAAAACTGTTTTTT. Amino acids: CASSPLTRTSTAEKLFF.

The chain recombines TRBV5-6 with TRBJ1-2, with D unclear. CDR1 and CDR2 from the germline V gene are SGHDT and YYEEEE. The germline V and J ends were trimmed by 4 bases and 7 bases, with 14 bases remaining between them. This CDR3 has 13 amino acids. The CDR3 here is CASSRTTPIGYTF. CDR3 sequence (DNA): TGTGCCAGCAGCCGGACGACCCCCATTGGCTACACCTTC.

The V call is TRBV9, the J call TRBJ1-3; D is uncertain. The V end was cut by 2 bases, the J end by 0 bases, with 6 bases between. The CDR3 runs 14 residues. Germline-derived CDR1 and CDR2 are SGDLS and YYNGEE. CDR3 sequence: CASSVAISGNTIYF. CDR3 bases: TGTGCCAGCAGCGTTGCGATCTCTGGAAACACCATATATTTT.

This clonotype was recorded a few times. V is TRBV5-4 and J is TRBJ2-7; TRBD2 might be the D (7 bases). V was shortened by 4 bases and J by 3 bases, with 20 bases between the two germline ends. Germline V CDR1 and CDR2: SGHNT, YYREEE (reference sequence). CDR3 length: 16 residues. The CDR3 loop is CASSPSGGAGIYEQYF. CDR3 nucleotides: TGTGCCAGCAGCCCTTCGGGGGGCGCAGGAATCTACGAGCAGTACTTC.

This clonotype was seen a few times. CDR3 amino acids: CASSNRDTIRSGANVLTF. CDR3 DNA sequence: TGTGCCAGCTCAAACCGGGACACCATCAGGAGCGGGGCCAACGTCCTGACTTTC. V gene TRBV18 combines with J gene TRBJ2-6; D might be TRBD1 (6 bases). Between the trimmed V and J ends, which lost 5 bases and 4 bases, there was a span of 21 bases. The CDR3 runs to 18 residues. Germline V gene data show CDR1 as KGHSH and CDR2 as LQKENI.

This clonotype was seen ten or more times. V is TRBV4-1 and J is TRBJ2-5; a weak D match, TRBD2 (5 bases). V was cut by 3 bases and J by 2 bases, with 7 bases left in between. There are 13 residues in the CDR3. Looked up from germline, CDR1 is MGHRA and CDR2 is YSYEKL. This CDR3 reads CASSQQRQETQYF. In DNA form, the CDR3 reads TGCGCCAGCAGCCAGCAGCGGCAAGAGACCCAGTACTTC.

This chain uses TRBV5-6 with TRBJ2-2; D is unclear. V shed 0 bases and J shed 6 bases, with 12 bases lying between them. The germline V gene has CDR1 SGHDT and CDR2 YYEEEE. The CDR3 sequence is 15 residues long. CDR3 sequence reads: CASSLDGVRSGELFF. CDR3 bases: TGTGCCAGCAGCTTGGATGGGGTTCGATCCGGGGAGCTGTTTTTT.

This rearrangement joins TRBV28 to TRBJ2-4, with 9 bases identical to TRBD2. In germline, CDR1 is MDHEN, CDR2 SYDVKM. The ends lost 6 bases at V and 2 bases at J; junction bases unmatched: 5. The CDR3 contains 15 residues. CDR3 residues: CASSRTSDPKNIQYF. In DNA, the CDR3 is TGTGCCAGCAGCCGGACTAGCGATCCCAAAAACATTCAGTACTTC.

The CDR3 loop reads CASSIVGASWDGYTF. CDR3 nucleotide sequence: TGTGCCAGTAGTATAGTTGGGGCCTCCTGGGACGGCTACACCTTC. The J gene is TRBJ1-2, the V gene TRBV19; TRBD1 might be the D (5 bases). Trimming stripped 1 base from V and 8 bases from J, with 17 bases between. CDR3 length equals 15 residues. The germline V gene encodes CDR1 LNHDA and CDR2 SQIVND (reference sequence).

V is TRBV5-8 and J is TRBJ2-3; D assignment may be TRBD1 or TRBD2 (5 bases each). The V and J ends lost 0 bases and 4 bases respectively, with 12 bases between them. This CDR3 has 15 residues. Germline CDR1 and CDR2: SGHTS and YDEGEE. CDR3 sequence reads: CASSLGLWDADTQYF. The CDR3 DNA reads as TGTGCCAGCAGCTTGGGACTCTGGGACGCAGATACGCAGTATTTT.

The chain is built from TRBV7-8 and TRBJ2-5; no definite D call. This CDR3 comprises 13 residues. CDR1 is SGHVS, CDR2 FQNEAQ, per germline. The ends were cut back, 6 bases at V and 5 bases at J, with 13 bases in the middle. The CDR3 is CASSSRIWETQYF. As DNA, the CDR3 is TGTGCCAGCAGTTCGAGGATTTGGGAGACCCAGTACTTC.

The chain employs TRBV19 and TRBJ2-2; D is ambiguous. CDR1 and CDR2 from the germline V gene are LNHDA and SQIVND (reference sequence). CDR3 length: 12 amino acids. The V gene lost 5 bases and the J gene lost 8 bases, with 9 bases spanning the gap. CDR3 protein: CASSVSMGELFF. The DNA for the CDR3 is TGTGCCAGTAGTGTGTCTATGGGGGAGCTGTTTTTT. The whole variable domain, filled in from reference TRBV19 and TRBJ2-2, reads DGGITQSPKYLFRKEGQNVTLSCEQNLNHDAMYWYRQDPGQGLRLIYYSQIVNDFQKGDIAEGYSVSREKKESFPLTVTSAQKNPTAFYLCASSVSMGELFFGEGSRLTVL.

Ten or more counts support this clonotype. CDR3 in DNA: TGCGCCAGCAGCCAAGGGGCCGGTACACAGTCACCCCTCCACTTT. Translation gives CASSQGAGTQSPLHF. The chain couples TRBV4-1 to TRBJ1-6; D ambiguous. This CDR3 is 15 amino acids long. Germline CDR1 is MGHRA and CDR2 is YSYEKL. V was trimmed by 1 base and J by 10 bases, leaving 14 bases between them.